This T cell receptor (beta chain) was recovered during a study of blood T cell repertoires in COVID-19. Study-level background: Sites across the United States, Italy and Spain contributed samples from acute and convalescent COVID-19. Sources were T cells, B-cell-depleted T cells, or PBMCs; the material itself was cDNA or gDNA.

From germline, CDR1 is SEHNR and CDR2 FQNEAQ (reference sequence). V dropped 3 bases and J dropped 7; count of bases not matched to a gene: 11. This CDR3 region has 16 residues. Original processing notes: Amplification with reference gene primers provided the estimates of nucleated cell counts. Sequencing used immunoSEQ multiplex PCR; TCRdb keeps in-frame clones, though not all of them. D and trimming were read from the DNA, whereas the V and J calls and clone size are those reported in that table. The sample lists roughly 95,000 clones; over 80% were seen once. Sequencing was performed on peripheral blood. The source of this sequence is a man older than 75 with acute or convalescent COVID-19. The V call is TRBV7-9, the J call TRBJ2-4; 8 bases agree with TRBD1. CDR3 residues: CASSFGKTGVRNIQYF. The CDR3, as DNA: TGTGCCAGCAGCTTCGGGAAGACAGGGGTTCGGAACATTCAGTACTTC.